The entry below describes one TCR beta chain. V lost 4 bases to trimming and J lost 0 bases; unmatched junction nucleotides: 3. Germline V gene sequence: CDR1 SGHNT, CDR2 YYREEE (reference sequence). The CDR3 is made up of 15 amino acids. This sample was included in a study of technical replicates of blood from several donors. Libraries were prepared by immunoSEQ multiplex PCR; TCRdb keeps only in-frame clonotypes and omits some of them. The sample records about 76,000 clones, approximately 96% being singletons. The source of this sequence is a human donor in good health. The genes are TRBV5-4 and TRBJ2-3; 9 positions match TRBD2. The material sequenced was T cells isolated from PBMCs. Written as DNA, the CDR3 is TGTGCCAGCAGCCCTCTAGCGGGAAGCACAGATACGCAGTATTTT. Amino acids: CASSPLAGSTDTQYF.